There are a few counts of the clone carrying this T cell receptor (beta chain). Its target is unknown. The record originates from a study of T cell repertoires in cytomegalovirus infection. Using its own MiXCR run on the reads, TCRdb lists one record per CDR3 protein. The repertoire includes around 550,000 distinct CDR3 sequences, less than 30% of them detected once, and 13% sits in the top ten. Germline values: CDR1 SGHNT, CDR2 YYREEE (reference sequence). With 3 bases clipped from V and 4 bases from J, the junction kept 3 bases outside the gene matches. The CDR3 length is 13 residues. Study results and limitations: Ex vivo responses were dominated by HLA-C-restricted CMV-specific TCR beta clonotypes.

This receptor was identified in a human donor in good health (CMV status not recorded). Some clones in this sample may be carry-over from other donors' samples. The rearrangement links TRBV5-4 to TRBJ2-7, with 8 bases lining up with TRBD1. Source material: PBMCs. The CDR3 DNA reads TGTGCCAGCAGCTATCAGGGGGCTTACGAGCAGTACTTC. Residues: CASSYQGAYEQYF.